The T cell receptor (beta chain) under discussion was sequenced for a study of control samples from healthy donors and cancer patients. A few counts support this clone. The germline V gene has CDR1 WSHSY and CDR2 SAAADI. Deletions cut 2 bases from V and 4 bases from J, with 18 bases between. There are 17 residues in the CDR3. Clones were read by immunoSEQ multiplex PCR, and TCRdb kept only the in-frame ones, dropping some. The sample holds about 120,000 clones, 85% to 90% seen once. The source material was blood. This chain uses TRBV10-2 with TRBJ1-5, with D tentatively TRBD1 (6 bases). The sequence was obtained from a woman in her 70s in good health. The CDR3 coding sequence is TGCGCCAGCAGTGAGGATGGGGACATCACGCGGAATCAGCCCCAGCATTTT. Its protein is CASSEDGDITRNQPQHF.